This paragraph reports one T cell receptor beta chain. This clone was counted a single time. Its antigen has not been determined. It has no much larger one-base neighbor in the sample; base qualities were not kept. There are 15 amino acids in the CDR3, from cysteine to phenylalanine inclusive. Left in the record is the CDR3 DNA by itself, 45 bases read in frame from the first base. The junction shows trimming of 4 bases on V and 1 base on J, plus 13 bases between the germline ends. The germline V gene (reference sequence) provides CDR1 LNHDA and CDR2 SQIVND. Receptors were amplified or captured by the immunoSEQ multiplex PCR assay. TCRdb retrieved this table from immuneACCESS and kept in-frame rearrangements only. Not all clones are present; in checked studies, unresolved V genes account for under half, and no reason is known for the remainder. The sample includes approximately 100,000 clones, with just under 95% observed a single time. 3% of the sample is held by the ten biggest clonotypes.

This sample stems from a study of control samples from healthy donors and cancer patients (dated by TCRdb to the early 2020s). The sequence came from a human donor in good health. The donor label of this sample is uncertain. This receptor chain uses TRBV19 and TRBJ1-2, with TRBD1 tentatively as D gene (5 bases match). Sequencing used blood. At the DNA level, the sequence is TGTGCCAGTAGTACCCCCAGGGCCGGTAACTATGGCTACACCTTC. This codes for CASSTPRAGNYGYTF.